Following are 22 T cell receptor beta chains from one sample sequenced in a study of blood T cell repertoires in COVID-19. The data were produced by immunoSEQ multiplex PCR, yet TCRdb's version contains in-frame clones alone and is incomplete. This sample has over 150,000 clones, with over 75% found just once. Sequenced input: peripheral blood. These TCRs come from a woman in her forties or fifties with acute or convalescent COVID-19.

The V and J genes are TRBV12-3 or TRBV12-4 and TRBJ1-5, with D unclear. V was trimmed by 6 bases and J by 5 bases, leaving 8 bases between them. The CDR3 contains 12 residues. The CDR3 protein is CASRPADQPQHF. CDR3 sequence (DNA): TGTGCCAGCAGGCCTGCAGATCAGCCCCAGCATTTT.

The chain has TRBV5-1 and TRBJ1-2; D ambiguous. The CDR3 extends over 14 amino acids. V was clipped by 0 bases and J by 1 base, with 7 bases between them. The germline CDR1 and CDR2 sequences are SGHRS and YFSETQ. DNA of the CDR3: TGCGCCAGCAGCTTGGAACAGAGTAACTATGGCTACACCTTC. Translated, it gives CASSLEQSNYGYTF. The whole variable domain, remainder taken from reference TRBV5-1 and TRBJ1-2, is KAGVTQTPRYLIKTRGQQVTLSCSPISGHRSVSWYQQTPGQGLQFLFEYFSETQRNKGNFPGRFSGRQFSNSRSEMNVSTLELGDSALYLCASSLEQSNYGYTFGSGTRLTVV.

This clone was detected many times. V gene TRBV13 combines with J gene TRBJ1-1; perhaps TRBD1 as D (6 bases). CDR3 length: 14 amino acids. V gave up 2 bases and J gave up 4 bases, with 11 bases separating them. CDR1 PRHDT and CDR2 FYEKMQ come from the germline V gene (reference sequence). CDR3 in amino acids: CASSLTGRGTEAFF. The CDR3, as DNA: TGTGCCAGCAGCTTAACAGGGCGCGGCACTGAAGCTTTCTTT.

The chain is built from TRBV27 and TRBJ1-4; D might be TRBD1 (6 bases). Trimming pared 2 bases from V and 3 bases from J, leaving 7 bases between. CDR1 and CDR2 (germline): MNHEY, SMNVEV (reference sequence). The CDR3 sequence is 14 residues long. The chain's CDR3 is CASSLTGSNEKLFF. In nucleotides, the CDR3 is TGTGCCAGCAGTTTAACAGGGTCTAATGAAAAACTGTTTTTT.

The chain couples TRBV3-1 (or the pseudogene TRBV3-2) to TRBJ2-2; D remains ambiguous. Trimming removed 1 base at V and 7 bases at J, with 16 bases between. Germline assignment: CDR1 LGHDT and CDR2 YNNKEL (reference sequence). The CDR3 consists of 16 residues. Written as DNA, the CDR3 is TGTGCCAGCAGCCAAGGTTATGCAGGAAAGGTCGGGGAGCTGTTTTTT. This codes for CASSQGYAGKVGELFF.

V and J are TRBV5-6 and TRBJ1-6, with a possible D match to TRBD1 (5 bases). CDR1 SGHDT and CDR2 YYEEEE come from the germline V gene. Between the trimmed V and J ends, which lost 2 bases and 10 bases, there was a span of 19 bases. This CDR3 region has 16 residues. The CDR3 nucleotides read TGTGCCAGCAGCTTCGACCGCCGGGGGTTGGCCTCACCCCTCCACTTT. Its translation: CASSFDRRGLASPLHF.

V and J are TRBV6-1 and TRBJ1-4, with D perhaps TRBD1 (6 bases). The CDR3 length is 18 residues. Trimming pared 2 bases from V and 0 bases from J, leaving 16 bases between. Germline-derived CDR1 and CDR2 are MNHNS and SASEGT. The CDR3 spells CASSEWTRGRATNEKLFF. The CDR3, as DNA: TGTGCCAGCAGTGAATGGACCAGGGGTAGGGCAACTAATGAAAAACTGTTTTTT.

This rearrangement joins TRBV19 to TRBJ1-5, with D possibly matching TRBD1 (6 bases). The CDR3 loop spans 13 amino acids. The germline V and J ends were trimmed by 7 bases and 4 bases, with 11 bases remaining between them. The germline gives CDR1 LNHDA, CDR2 SQIVND (reference sequence). The CDR3 sequence: CASTLQGNQPQHF. The CDR3 coding sequence is TGTGCCAGTACCCTTCAGGGGAATCAGCCCCAGCATTTT.

This chain joins TRBV12-5 and TRBJ2-2; 11 positions match TRBD1. Germline CDR1 is LGHNT and CDR2 is FRNRAP. The CDR3 is 15 amino acids. The ends lost 7 bases at V and 4 bases at J; junction bases unmatched: 5. The CDR3 loop reads CASAWGQGGTGELFF. DNA for the CDR3: TGTGCTAGTGCCTGGGGACAGGGGGGCACCGGGGAGCTGTTTTTT.

Here the CDR3 reads CASSVDRGRTGELFF. For the CDR3, the DNA is TGCGCCAGCAGCGTGGACAGGGGGCGTACCGGGGAGCTGTTTTTT. The chain links TRBV5-1 to TRBJ2-2; 11 nucleotides line up with TRBD1. V dropped 4 bases and J dropped 5; count of bases not matched to a gene: 4. The germline V gene has CDR1 SGHRS and CDR2 YFSETQ. The CDR3 consists of 15 residues.

This chain uses TRBV7-2 with TRBJ2-7, with a tentative D call TRBD2 (7 bases). The CDR3 is 14 amino acids. V lost 5 bases, J lost 4 bases, and 15 bases lay in between. CDR1 SGHTA and CDR2 FQGNSA come from the germline V gene. The CDR3: CASSRTGGRYEQYF. CDR3 in DNA: TGTGCCAGCAGCCGGACGGGGGGCAGATACGAGCAGTACTTC. The entire variable domain, with the rest obtained from reference TRBV7-2 and TRBJ2-7, is as follows: GAGVSQSPSNKVTEKGKDVELRCDPISGHTALYWYRQSLGQGLEFLIYFQGNSAPDKSGLPSDRFSAERTGGSVSTLTIQRTQQEDSAVYLCASSRTGGRYEQYFGPGTRLTVT.

The chain carries TRBV4-2 and TRBJ1-5; D gene ambiguous. The CDR3 is 17 amino acids. CDR1 and CDR2 (germline): LGHNA, YNFKEQ. Trimming removed 1 base at V and 1 base at J, with 14 bases between. The CDR3 DNA sequence: TGTGCCAGCAGCCAAGTGGCCGCGGGCGGCAGCAATCAGCCCCAGCATTTT. Its protein product is CASSQVAAGGSNQPQHF.

This sequence joins TRBV5-4 and TRBJ2-7, with 11 bases matching TRBD1. This CDR3 contains 14 residues. Germline values: CDR1 SGHNT, CDR2 YYREEE (reference sequence). V was pared by 4 bases and J by 4 bases, with 4 bases of the junction left unmatched. The CDR3 reads CASSTGQGAYEQYF. The CDR3 DNA reads as TGTGCCAGCAGCACAGGACAGGGGGCGTACGAGCAGTACTTC.

The J gene is TRBJ2-7, the V gene TRBV4-3, with a tentative D call TRBD1 (5 bases). V was pared by 0 bases and J by 0 bases, with 12 bases between. Looked up from germline, CDR1 is LGHNA and CDR2 is YSLEER. The CDR3 is made up of 16 amino acids. The CDR3: CASSQEVADSSYEQYF. The CDR3 DNA reads TGCGCCAGCAGCCAAGAGGTCGCCGACAGCTCCTACGAGCAGTACTTC.

This clone was counted once. As DNA, the CDR3 is TGTGCCAGCAGCCCTTTAAACCGGGATTCACCCCTCCACTTT. Protein sequence: CASSPLNRDSPLHF. The chain links TRBV3-1 (or the pseudogene TRBV3-2) to TRBJ1-6, with D unclear. V gave up 4 bases and J gave up 8 bases, with 12 bases separating them. The CDR3 contains 14 residues. Germline CDR1 LGHDT, CDR2 YNNKEL (reference sequence).

The CDR3 nucleotides read TGTGCCAGTAGTACTCGCGGGCTAGCGGGAGTCGCGCAGTTCTTC. Protein sequence: CASSTRGLAGVAQFF. This chain links TRBV19 with TRBJ2-1; 10 bases agree with TRBD2. The CDR3 has 15 amino acids. Germline CDR1 reads LNHDA; CDR2 reads SQIVND (reference sequence). J gave up 12 bases and V 4 bases, and 12 bases lay outside the gene matches.

The rearrangement uses TRBV19 and TRBJ1-5; maybe TRBD1 (6 bases). The V end was cut by 4 bases, the J end by 2 bases, with 6 bases between. Germline CDR1 LNHDA, CDR2 SQIVND (reference sequence). This CDR3 region has 13 residues. CDR3 in DNA: TGTGCCAGTAGTACAGGGGGCAATCAGCCCCAGCATTTT. Its protein product is CASSTGGNQPQHF.

The chain has TRBV5-8 and TRBJ1-4; D not resolved. Trimming shortened V by 0 bases and J by 4 bases, and 13 bases separated the two germline ends. CDR1 is SGHTS and CDR2 is YDEGEE in the germline V gene. The CDR3 is 16 residues long. CDR3 residues: CASSLGFRYDNEKLFF. For the CDR3, the DNA is TGTGCCAGCAGCTTGGGGTTCCGGTACGATAATGAAAAACTGTTTTTT.

The V gene is TRBV6-5, the J gene TRBJ1-4; tentatively, D is TRBD1 (6 bases). Per the germline V gene, CDR1 is MNHEY and CDR2 is SVGAGI. The CDR3 sequence is 15 residues long. Trimming removed 6 bases at V and 4 bases at J, with 15 bases between. The CDR3 loop is CASRRVDSNNEKLFF. The CDR3 DNA sequence: TGTGCCAGCAGACGAGTGGACAGCAATAATGAAAAACTGTTTTTT.

The chain uses TRBV6-1 and TRBJ2-7, with TRBD1 identical over 8 bases. This CDR3 contains 16 residues. The V gene's germline CDR1 is MNHNS and CDR2 SASEGT. With 0 bases clipped from V and 3 bases from J, the junction kept 7 bases outside the gene matches. CDR3 sequence reads: CASSEALTGAIYEQYF. The CDR3 DNA reads as TGTGCCAGCAGTGAAGCGTTGACAGGGGCGATCTACGAGCAGTACTTC.

V usage is TRBV18 and J usage is TRBJ2-7, with 8 positions matching TRBD1. The V and J ends lost 6 bases and 4 bases, in that order; junction bases with no gene match: 5. The CDR3 is 13 residues long. The germline V gene encodes CDR1 KGHSH and CDR2 LQKENI. The CDR3 DNA is TGTGCCAGCTCGCGGGACAGGTGGTACGAGCAGTACTTC. It is translated as CASSRDRWYEQYF.

The chain joins TRBV6-5 to TRBJ1-1, with TRBD1 matching over 7 bases. Germline trimming cut 4 bases from V and 1 base from J; bases unmatched to any gene: 9. Germline-derived CDR1 and CDR2 are MNHEY and SVGAGI. The CDR3 is 16 residues long. CDR3 loop: CASSFGQAISNTEAFF. CDR3 coding DNA: TGTGCCAGCAGTTTCGGACAGGCCATCTCGAACACTGAAGCTTTCTTT.